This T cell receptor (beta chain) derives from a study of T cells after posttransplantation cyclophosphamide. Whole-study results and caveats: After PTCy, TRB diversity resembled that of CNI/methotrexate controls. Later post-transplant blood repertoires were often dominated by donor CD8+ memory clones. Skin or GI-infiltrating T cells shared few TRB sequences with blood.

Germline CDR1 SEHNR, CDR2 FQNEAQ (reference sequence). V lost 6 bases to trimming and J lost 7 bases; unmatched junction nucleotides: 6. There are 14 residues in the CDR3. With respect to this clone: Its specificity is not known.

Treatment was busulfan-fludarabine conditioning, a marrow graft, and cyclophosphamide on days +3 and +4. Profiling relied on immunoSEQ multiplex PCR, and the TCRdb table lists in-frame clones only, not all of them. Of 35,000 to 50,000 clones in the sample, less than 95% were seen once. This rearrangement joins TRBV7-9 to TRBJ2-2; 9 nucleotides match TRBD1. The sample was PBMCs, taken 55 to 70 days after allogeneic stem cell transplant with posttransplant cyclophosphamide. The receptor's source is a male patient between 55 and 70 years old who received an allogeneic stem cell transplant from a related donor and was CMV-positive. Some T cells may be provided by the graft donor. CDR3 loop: CASSYTGGIGELFF. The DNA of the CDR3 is TGTGCCAGCAGTTACACAGGGGGCATCGGGGAGCTGTTTTTT.